This is a list of T cell receptor beta chains from one sample in a study of blood T cells in healthy people across ages. TCRdb processed the 5' RACE reads anew with MiXCR; each CDR3 protein has one entry. The sample lists about 1.8 million distinct CDR3 sequences; roughly 50% were seen once. The sample comprised blood. The receptors shown here come from a woman aged 40-49 years in good health. Each CDR3 is given with its conserved first and last residue. Fields, in order: V gene, CDR3 protein.

TRBV7-2,CASSFLGTSVPGTQYF
TRBV4-3,CASSQDQGAGNYGYTF
TRBV7-9,CASSTLQGGGNEQFF
TRBV6-5,CASSGQGNKPQHF
TRBV6-1,CASSGVRERGSPLHF
TRBV7-8,CASSLDLFQETQYF
TRBV28,CASSPGTGAYAGGYTF
TRBV28,CASKAGSFYGYTF
TRBV12-3/TRBV12-4,CASRGNLPPYEQYF
TRBV12-3/TRBV12-4,CASSLWVEGNNGQFF
TRBV29-1,CSVIPGSSYEQYF
TRBV28,CASSLTASTEAFF
TRBV28,CASSYPGRGGPTYEQYF
TRBV2,CASSESPLGNQPQHF
TRBV20-1,CSAAWGFNEQFF
TRBV10-3,CAISESPGYQETQYF
TRBV24-1,CATSDLQFSGGYNEQFF
TRBV5-1,CASSRGQDGGLYGYTF
TRBV7-9,CASSLGPGTGALEQYF
TRBV6-1,CASSVSTGAIQETQYF
TRBV6-5,CASSIASAGRTDTQYF
TRBV2,CASSEIQATPKNIQYF
TRBV7-2,CASSLVGMPNTEAFF
TRBV28,CASNEGLAQPQHF
TRBV5-1,CASSLETGTPYQYF
TRBV2,CASRSGTSKETQYF
TRBV4-2,CASSQGLRLVYNEQFF
TRBV27,CASSLRGTLLYEQYF
TRBV20-1,CSARSSGDSTDTQYF
TRBV12-3/TRBV12-4,CASSPRTSGDPYEQYF
TRBV12-3/TRBV12-4,CASSRGQAFGDTF
TRBV5-1,CASSRLGGGGNTDTQYF
TRBV7-8,CASSLGVAQSFSGANVLTF
TRBV4-2,CASSEPVGVRPYAYGYTF
TRBV7-2,CASSVTSGGGNDEQFF
TRBV12-3/TRBV12-4,CASSRVQGQGTDTQYF
TRBV20-1,CSAITDRILYGYTF
TRBV7-2,CASSLNAARGEKLFF
TRBV28,CASSQTGTSGGYSSYEQYF
TRBV24-1,CATSDTDRIHEQYF
TRBV12-3/TRBV12-4,CASGSWGTDTQYF
TRBV20-1,CSADRENTQYF
TRBV7-2,CASSLEGQQYNEQFF
TRBV20-1,CSAGTSGGAGGNEQFF
TRBV28,CASSLIGQALAYEQYF
TRBV12-3/TRBV12-4,CASTDTAGGRETQYF
TRBV7-3,CASSLTSQVSGANVLTF
TRBV7-2,CASHRGLAGETQYF
TRBV2,CATTPDSLSYEQYF
TRBV14,CAGSPPGVGQETQYF
TRBV6-5,CASRSSGYSYEQYF
TRBV7-9,CASSGRGKDSSYNEQFF